These T cell receptor beta chains were read from a single sample in a study of response to subunit inactivated influenza vaccine. TCRdb recomputed calls from the RT-PCR reads with MiXCR, one row per CDR3 protein. The data contain around 570,000 distinct CDR3 sequences, roughly 12% of them singletons. These same data were also listed under a study on T cells expressing NK-cell markers.

This specimen was PBMCs from blood, taken on the day of vaccination. The receptors shown here come from a man over 45 who received an inactivated influenza vaccine. Each CDR3 is given with its conserved first and last residue. D genes are given only for firm matches. A clone size is listed for some rows: how often the clone was seen (once, few, many), or a class if it is expanded.

clone size,D gene,J gene,V gene,CDR3 protein,CDR3 DNA
few,.,TRBJ1-1,TRBV4-1,CASSQRGVEAFF,TGCGCCAGCAGCCAGAGAGGGGTGGAGGCTTTCTTT
many,TRBD1,TRBJ1-6,TRBV12-3/TRBV12-4,CASSPRGRNSPLHF,TGTGCCAGCAGTCCCAGGGGGCGGAATTCACCCCTCCACTTT
.,.,TRBJ2-1,TRBV10-3,CAIREGTLGVVDEQFF,TGTGCCATCAGGGAAGGGACACTAGGGGTGGTCGATGAGCAGTTCTTC
few,.,TRBJ1-6,TRBV6-5,CASSYSFSWHNNSPLHF,TGTGCCAGCAGTTACTCGTTTTCCTGGCACAATAATTCACCCCTCCACTTT
many,TRBD1,TRBJ2-2,TRBV5-1,CASSLAPVRGYTGELFF,TGCGCCAGCAGCTTAGCCCCCGTCAGGGGGTACACCGGGGAGCTGTTTTTT
few,TRBD2,TRBJ2-1,TRBV7-9,CASSWVASGEREQFF,TGTGCCAGCAGCTGGGTGGCTAGCGGGGAACGTGAGCAGTTCTTC
.,.,TRBJ2-7,TRBV7-2,CASSRRDSFIYEQYF,TGTGCCAGCAGCCGGCGTGACAGTTTTATCTACGAGCAGTACTTC
.,.,TRBJ1-2,TRBV28,CASSNTESIDYGYTF,TGTGCCAGCAGCAATACAGAGAGTATTGACTATGGCTACACCTTC
few,.,TRBJ1-3,TRBV6-5,CASSYSRWLPGNTIYF,TGTGCCAGCAGTTACTCGCGGTGGCTCCCTGGAAACACCATATATTTT
.,TRBD1,TRBJ1-2,TRBV30,CAFRDRARVGYIF,TGTGCGTTCCGGGACAGGGCTCGTGTGGGCTACATCTTC
few,TRBD1,TRBJ2-4,TRBV27,CASSNYRGRTTISAKNIQYF,TGTGCCAGCAGTAACTACAGGGGGCGAACAACGATCTCGGCCAAAAACATTCAGTACTTC
.,.,TRBJ1-2,TRBV11-2,CASRPPALNYGYTF,TGTGCCAGCAGACCCCCGGCGCTGAACTATGGCTACACCTTC
.,.,TRBJ1-2,TRBV5-6,CASSSRGRGYGYTF,TGTGCCAGCAGCTCCCGAGGTAGGGGCTATGGCTACACCTTC